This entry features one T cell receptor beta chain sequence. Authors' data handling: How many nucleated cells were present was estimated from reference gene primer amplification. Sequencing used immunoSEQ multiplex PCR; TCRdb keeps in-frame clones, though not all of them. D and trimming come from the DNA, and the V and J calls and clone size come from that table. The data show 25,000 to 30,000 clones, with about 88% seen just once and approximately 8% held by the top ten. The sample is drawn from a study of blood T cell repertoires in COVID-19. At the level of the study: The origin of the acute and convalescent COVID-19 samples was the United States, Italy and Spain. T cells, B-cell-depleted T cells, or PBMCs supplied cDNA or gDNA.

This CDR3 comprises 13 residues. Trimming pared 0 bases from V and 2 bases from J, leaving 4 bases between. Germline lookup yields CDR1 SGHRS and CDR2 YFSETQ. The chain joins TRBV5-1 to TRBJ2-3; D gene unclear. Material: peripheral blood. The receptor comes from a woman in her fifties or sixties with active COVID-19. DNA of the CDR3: TGCGCCAGCAGCTTGGAAGCCACAGATACGCAGTATTTT. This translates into CASSLEATDTQYF.